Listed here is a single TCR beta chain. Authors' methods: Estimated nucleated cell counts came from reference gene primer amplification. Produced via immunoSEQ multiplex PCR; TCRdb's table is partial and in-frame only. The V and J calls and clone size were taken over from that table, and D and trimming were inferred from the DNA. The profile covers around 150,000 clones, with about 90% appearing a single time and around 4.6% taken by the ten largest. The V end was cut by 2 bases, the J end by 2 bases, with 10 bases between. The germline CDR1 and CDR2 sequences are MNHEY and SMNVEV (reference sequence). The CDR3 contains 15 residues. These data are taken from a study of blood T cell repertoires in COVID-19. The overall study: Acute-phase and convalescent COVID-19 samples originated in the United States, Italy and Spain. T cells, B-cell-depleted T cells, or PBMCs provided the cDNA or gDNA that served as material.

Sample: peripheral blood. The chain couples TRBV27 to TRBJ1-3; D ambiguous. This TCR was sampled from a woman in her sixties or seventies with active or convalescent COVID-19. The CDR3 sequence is CASSLTNGAGNTIYF. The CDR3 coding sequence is TGTGCCAGCAGTTTAACTAACGGGGCTGGAAACACCATATATTTT.